The T cell receptor (beta chain) under discussion was sequenced for a study of blood T cell repertoires in COVID-19. At the level of the study: T cells, B-cell-depleted T cells, or PBMCs provided the cDNA or gDNA that served as material.

Germline lookup yields CDR1 LNHDA and CDR2 SQIVND (reference sequence). Trimming shortened V by 5 bases and J by 6 bases, and 11 bases separated the two germline ends. CDR3 length equals 13 residues. As handled by the study authors: Amplifying reference gene primers gave estimates of nucleated cell counts. TCRdb's table, derived via immunoSEQ multiplex PCR, lists solely in-frame clones and lacks some. V and J calls plus clone size are reproduced from that table; the DNA served to infer D and trimming. Here the sample spans about 100,000 clones, roughly 89% being singletons. The sequenced material came from peripheral blood. The sequence came from a human donor in a cohort sampled during active COVID-19. This chain links TRBV19 with TRBJ2-1, with D possibly being TRBD1 (6 bases). The CDR3 loop reads CASSVLGGNEQFF. The CDR3 nucleotides read TGTGCCAGTAGTGTGTTAGGGGGCAATGAGCAGTTCTTC. Variable domain in full (rest from reference TRBV19 and TRBJ2-1): DGGITQSPKYLFRKEGQNVTLSCEQNLNHDAMYWYRQDPGQGLRLIYYSQIVNDFQKGDIAEGYSVSREKKESFPLTVTSAQKNPTAFYLCASSVLGGNEQFFGPGTRLTVL.